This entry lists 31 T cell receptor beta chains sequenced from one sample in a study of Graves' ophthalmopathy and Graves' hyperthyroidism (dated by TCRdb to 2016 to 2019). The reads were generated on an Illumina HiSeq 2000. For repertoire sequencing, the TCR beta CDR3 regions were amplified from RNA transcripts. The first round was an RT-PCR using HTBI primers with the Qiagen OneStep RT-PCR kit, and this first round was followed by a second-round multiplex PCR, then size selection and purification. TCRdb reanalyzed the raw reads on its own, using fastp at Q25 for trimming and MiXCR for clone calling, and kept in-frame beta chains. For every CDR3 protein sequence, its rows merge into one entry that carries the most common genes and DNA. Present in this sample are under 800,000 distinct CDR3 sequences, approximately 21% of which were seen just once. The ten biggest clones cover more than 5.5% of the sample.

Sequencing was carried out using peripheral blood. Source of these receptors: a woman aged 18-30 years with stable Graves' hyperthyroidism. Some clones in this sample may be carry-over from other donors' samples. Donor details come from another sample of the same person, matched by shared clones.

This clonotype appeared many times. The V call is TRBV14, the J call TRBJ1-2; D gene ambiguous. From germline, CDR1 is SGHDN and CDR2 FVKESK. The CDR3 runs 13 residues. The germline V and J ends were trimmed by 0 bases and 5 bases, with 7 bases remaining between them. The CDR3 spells CASSQEERYGYTF. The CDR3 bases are TGTGCCAGCAGCCAAGAAGAACGTTATGGCTACACCTTC.

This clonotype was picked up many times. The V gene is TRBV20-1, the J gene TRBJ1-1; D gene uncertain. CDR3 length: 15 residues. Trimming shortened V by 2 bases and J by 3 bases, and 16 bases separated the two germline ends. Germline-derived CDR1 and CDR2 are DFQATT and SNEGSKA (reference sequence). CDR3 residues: CSARRGIWDDTEAFF. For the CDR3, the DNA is TGCAGTGCTAGAAGAGGTATTTGGGATGACACTGAAGCTTTCTTT.

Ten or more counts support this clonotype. CDR3 DNA: TGTGCCATCAGTGAGGGACTAAATCAGCCCCAGCATTTT. Translating gives CAISEGLNQPQHF. The V call is TRBV10-3, the J call TRBJ1-5, with no clear D. Germline V gene lookup returns CDR1 ENHRY and CDR2 SYGVKD. The CDR3 consists of 13 residues. The germline V and J ends were trimmed by 2 bases and 4 bases, with 6 bases remaining between them.

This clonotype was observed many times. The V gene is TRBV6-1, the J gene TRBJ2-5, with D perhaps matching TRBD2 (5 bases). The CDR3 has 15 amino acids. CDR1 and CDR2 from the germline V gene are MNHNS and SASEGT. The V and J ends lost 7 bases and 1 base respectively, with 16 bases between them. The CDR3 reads CASIPFGGSQETQYF. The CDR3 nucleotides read TGTGCCAGCATCCCTTTTGGTGGGAGCCAAGAGACCCAGTACTTC.

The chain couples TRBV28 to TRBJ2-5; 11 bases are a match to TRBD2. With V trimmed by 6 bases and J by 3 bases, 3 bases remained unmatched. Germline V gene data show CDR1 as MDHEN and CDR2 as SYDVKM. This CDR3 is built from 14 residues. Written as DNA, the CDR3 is TGTGCCAGCAGGTCACTAGCGGGAGAAGAGACCCAGTACTTC. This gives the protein CASRSLAGEETQYF.

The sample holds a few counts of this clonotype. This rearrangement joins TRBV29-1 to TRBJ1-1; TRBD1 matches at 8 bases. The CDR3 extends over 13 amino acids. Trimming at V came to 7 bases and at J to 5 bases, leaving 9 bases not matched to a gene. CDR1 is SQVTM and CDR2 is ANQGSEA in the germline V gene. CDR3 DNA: TGCAGCGCGAACAGGGGGAGGGGGACTGAAGCTTTCTTT. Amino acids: CSANRGRGTEAFF.

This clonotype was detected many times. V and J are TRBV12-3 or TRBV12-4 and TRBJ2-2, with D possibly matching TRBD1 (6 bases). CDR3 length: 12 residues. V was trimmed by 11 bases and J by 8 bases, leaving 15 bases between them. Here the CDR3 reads CAGGQPLGELFF. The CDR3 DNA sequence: TGTGCCGGGGGACAACCACTTGGGGAGCTGTTTTTT.

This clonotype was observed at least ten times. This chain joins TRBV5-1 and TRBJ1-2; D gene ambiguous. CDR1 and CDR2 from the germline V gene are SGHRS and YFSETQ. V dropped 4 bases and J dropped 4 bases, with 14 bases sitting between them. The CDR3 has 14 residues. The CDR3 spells CASSPEAVIYGYTF. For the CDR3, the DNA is TGCGCCAGCAGCCCCGAGGCAGTAATCTATGGCTACACCTTC. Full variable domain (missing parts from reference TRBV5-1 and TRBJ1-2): KAGVTQTPRYLIKTRGQQVTLSCSPISGHRSVSWYQQTPGQGLQFLFEYFSETQRNKGNFPGRFSGRQFSNSRSEMNVSTLELGDSALYLCASSPEAVIYGYTFGSGTRLTVV.

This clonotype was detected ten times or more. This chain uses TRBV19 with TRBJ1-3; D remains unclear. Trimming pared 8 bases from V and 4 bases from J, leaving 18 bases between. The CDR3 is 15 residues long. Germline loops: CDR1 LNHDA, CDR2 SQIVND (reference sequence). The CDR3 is CASATTIQGGNTIYF. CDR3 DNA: TGTGCCAGTGCTACAACTATTCAAGGGGGAAACACCATATATTTT.

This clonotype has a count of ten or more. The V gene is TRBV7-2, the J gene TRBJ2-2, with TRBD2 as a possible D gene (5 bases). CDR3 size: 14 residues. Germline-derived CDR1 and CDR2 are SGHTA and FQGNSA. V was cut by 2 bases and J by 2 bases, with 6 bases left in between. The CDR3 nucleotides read TGTGCCAGCAGCTTATGGACTAACACCGGGGAGCTGTTTTTT. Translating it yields CASSLWTNTGELFF.

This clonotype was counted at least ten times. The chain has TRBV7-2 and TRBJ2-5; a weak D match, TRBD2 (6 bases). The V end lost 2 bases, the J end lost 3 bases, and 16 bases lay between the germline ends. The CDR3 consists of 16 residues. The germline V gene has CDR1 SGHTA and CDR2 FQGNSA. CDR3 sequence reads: CASSLTWGERKETQYF. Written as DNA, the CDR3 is TGTGCCAGCAGCTTAACCTGGGGGGAGAGGAAAGAGACCCAGTACTTC.

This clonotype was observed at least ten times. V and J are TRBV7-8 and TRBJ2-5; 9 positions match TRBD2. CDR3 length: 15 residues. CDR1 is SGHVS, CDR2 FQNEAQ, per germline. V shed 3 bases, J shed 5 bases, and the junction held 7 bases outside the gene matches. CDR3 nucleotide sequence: TGTGCCAGCAGCTTCGAGGGACTAGCTTGGGAGACCCAGTACTTC. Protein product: CASSFEGLAWETQYF.

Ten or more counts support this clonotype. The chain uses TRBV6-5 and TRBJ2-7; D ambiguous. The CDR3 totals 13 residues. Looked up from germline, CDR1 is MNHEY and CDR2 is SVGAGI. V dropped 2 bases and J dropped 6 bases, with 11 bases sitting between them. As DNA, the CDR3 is TGTGCCAGCAGTTACCTGATCAATGGCGAGCAGTACTTC. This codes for CASSYLINGEQYF.

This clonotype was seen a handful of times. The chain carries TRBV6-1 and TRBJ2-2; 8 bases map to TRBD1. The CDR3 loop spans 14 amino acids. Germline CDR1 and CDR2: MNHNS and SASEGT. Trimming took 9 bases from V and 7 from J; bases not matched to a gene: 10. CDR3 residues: CASFGAGGFGELFF. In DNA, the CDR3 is TGTGCCAGTTTCGGGGCAGGGGGCTTCGGGGAGCTGTTTTTT.

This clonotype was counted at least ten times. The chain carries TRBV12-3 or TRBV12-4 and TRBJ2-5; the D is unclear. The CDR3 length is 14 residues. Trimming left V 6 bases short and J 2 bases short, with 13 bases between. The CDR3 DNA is TGTGCCAGCAGGAGGACCCTCGGACAAGAGACCCAGTACTTC. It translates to CASRRTLGQETQYF.

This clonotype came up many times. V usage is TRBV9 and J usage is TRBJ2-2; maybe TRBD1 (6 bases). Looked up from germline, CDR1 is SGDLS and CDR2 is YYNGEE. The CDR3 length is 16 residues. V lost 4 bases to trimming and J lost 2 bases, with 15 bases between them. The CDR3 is CASSSPGQRNTGELFF. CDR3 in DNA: TGTGCCAGCAGCAGCCCAGGACAGAGAAACACCGGGGAGCTGTTTTTT.

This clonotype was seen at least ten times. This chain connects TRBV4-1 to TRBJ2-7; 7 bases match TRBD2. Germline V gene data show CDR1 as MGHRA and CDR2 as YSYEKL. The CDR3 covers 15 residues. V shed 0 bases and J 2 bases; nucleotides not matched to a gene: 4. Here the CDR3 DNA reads TGCGCCAGCAGCCAAGATGCTAGCGGCACCTACGAGCAGTACTTC. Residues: CASSQDASGTYEQYF.

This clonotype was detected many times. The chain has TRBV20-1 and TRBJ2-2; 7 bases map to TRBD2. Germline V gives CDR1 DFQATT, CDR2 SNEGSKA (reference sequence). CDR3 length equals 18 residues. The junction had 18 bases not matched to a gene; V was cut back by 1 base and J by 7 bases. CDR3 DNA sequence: TGCAGTGCTAGAGCAGTGGGAGGGCCGGGGACCGGTGTCGGGGAGCTGTTTTTT. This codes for CSARAVGGPGTGVGELFF.

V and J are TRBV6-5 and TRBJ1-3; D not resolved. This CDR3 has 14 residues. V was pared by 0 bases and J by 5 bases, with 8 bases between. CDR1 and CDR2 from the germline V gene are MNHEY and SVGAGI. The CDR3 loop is CASSYSIDRNTIYF. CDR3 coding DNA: TGTGCCAGCAGTTACTCGATTGATAGAAACACCATATATTTT.

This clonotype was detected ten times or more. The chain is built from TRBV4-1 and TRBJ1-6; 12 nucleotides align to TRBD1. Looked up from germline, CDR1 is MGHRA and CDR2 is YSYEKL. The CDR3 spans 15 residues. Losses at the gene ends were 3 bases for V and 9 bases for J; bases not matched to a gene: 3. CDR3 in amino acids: CASSQGQGAGSPLHF. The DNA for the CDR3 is TGCGCCAGCAGCCAGGGACAGGGGGCCGGTTCACCCCTCCACTTT.

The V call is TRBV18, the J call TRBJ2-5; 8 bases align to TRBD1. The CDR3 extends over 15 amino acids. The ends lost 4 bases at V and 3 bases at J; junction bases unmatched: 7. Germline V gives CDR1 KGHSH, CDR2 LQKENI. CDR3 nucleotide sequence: TGTGCCAGCTCACTTCGGACAGGGAATGAAGAGACCCAGTACTTC. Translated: CASSLRTGNEETQYF.

CDR3 sequence reads: CASSFDEQPQHF. DNA for the CDR3: TGTGCCAGCAGTTTTGATGAACAGCCCCAGCATTTT. The rearrangement uses TRBV12-3 or TRBV12-4 and TRBJ1-5; no clear D. The CDR3 consists of 12 residues. Trimming removed 3 bases from V and 7 bases from J, with 7 bases in between.

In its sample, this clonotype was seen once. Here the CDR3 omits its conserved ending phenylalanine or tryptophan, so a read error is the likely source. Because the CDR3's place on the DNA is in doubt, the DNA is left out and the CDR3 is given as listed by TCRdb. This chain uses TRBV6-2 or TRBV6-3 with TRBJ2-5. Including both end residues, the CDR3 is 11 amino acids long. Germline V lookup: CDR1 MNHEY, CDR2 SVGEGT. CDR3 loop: CASSDQETQDY.

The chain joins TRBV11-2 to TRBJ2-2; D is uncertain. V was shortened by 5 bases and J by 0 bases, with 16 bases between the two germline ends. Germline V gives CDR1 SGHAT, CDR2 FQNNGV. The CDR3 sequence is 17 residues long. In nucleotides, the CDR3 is TGTGCCAGCAGCCCACGCCTTTCGACGGCGAACACCGGGGAGCTGTTTTTT. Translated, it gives CASSPRLSTANTGELFF.

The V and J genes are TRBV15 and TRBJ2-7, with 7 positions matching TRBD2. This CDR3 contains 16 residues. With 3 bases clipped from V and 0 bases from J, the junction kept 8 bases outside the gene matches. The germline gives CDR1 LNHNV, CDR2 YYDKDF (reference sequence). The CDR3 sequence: CATSRVASGSSYEQYF. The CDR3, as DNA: TGTGCCACCAGCAGGGTAGCTAGCGGTAGCTCCTACGAGCAGTACTTC.

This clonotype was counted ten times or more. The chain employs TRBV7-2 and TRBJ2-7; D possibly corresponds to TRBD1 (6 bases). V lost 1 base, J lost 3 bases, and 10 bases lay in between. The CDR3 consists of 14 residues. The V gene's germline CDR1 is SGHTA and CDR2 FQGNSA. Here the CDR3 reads CASSLGTEFYEQYF. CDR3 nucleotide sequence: TGTGCCAGCAGCTTAGGGACAGAATTCTACGAGCAGTACTTC.

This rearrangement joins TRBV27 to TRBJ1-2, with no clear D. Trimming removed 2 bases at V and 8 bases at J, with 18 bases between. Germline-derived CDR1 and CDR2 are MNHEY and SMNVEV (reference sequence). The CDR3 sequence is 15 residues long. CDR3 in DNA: TGTGCCAGCAGTTTAGACCGGGAAGTAGTTAGAGGCTACACCTTC. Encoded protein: CASSLDREVVRGYTF.

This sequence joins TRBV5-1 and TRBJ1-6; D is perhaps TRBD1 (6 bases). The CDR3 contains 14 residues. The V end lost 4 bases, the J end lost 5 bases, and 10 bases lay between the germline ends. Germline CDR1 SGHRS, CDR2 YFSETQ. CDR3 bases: TGCGCCAGCAGCCAGGACAGAAATAATTCACCCCTCCACTTT. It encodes CASSQDRNNSPLHF.

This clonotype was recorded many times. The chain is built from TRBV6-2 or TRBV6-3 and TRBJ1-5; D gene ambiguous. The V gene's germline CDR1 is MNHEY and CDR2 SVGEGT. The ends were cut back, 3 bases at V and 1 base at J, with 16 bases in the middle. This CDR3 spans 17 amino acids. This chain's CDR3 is CASSYWVRGGSNQPQHF. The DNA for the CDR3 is TGTGCCAGCAGTTATTGGGTTCGAGGCGGAAGCAATCAGCCCCAGCATTTT.

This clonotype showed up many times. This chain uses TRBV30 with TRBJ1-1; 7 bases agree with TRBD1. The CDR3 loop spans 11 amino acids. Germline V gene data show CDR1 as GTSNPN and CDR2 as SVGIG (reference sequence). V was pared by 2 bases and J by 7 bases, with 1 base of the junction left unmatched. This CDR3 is CAWSRGLEAFF. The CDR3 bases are TGTGCCTGGAGTAGGGGGCTTGAAGCTTTCTTT. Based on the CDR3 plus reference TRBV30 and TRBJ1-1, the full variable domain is SQTIHQWPATLVQPVGSPLSLECTVEGTSNPNLYWYRQAAGRGLQLLFYSVGIGQISSEVPQNLSASRPQDRQFILSSKKLLLSDSGFYLCAWSRGLEAFFGQGTRLTVV.

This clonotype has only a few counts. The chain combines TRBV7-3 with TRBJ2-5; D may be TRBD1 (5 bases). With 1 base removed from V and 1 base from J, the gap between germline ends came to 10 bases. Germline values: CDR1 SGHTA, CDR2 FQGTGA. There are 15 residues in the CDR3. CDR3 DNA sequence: TGTGCCAGCAGCTTAAGTGGTGGGGCCCAAGAGACCCAGTACTTC. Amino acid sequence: CASSLSGGAQETQYF.